This T cell receptor (beta chain) was recovered during a study of blood T cell repertoires in COVID-19. The CDR3 covers 13 residues. The V gene end was trimmed by 5 bases and the J gene end by 3 bases; junction bases not matched to a gene: 3. Germline assignment: CDR1 PRHDT and CDR2 FYEKMQ (reference sequence). Sequenced by immunoSEQ multiplex PCR; TCRdb stores in-frame clones only, minus some. The repertoire holds 70,000 to 100,000 clones, with around 88% as singletons. J is TRBJ1-1 and V is TRBV13; 7 bases agree with TRBD1. The sequencing sample was made of peripheral blood. The clonotype was recovered from a woman aged 60-70 years with COVID-19, enrolled during active disease. The CDR3: CASSRGTDTEAFF. CDR3 bases: TGTGCCAGCAGCAGAGGGACAGACACTGAAGCTTTCTTT.